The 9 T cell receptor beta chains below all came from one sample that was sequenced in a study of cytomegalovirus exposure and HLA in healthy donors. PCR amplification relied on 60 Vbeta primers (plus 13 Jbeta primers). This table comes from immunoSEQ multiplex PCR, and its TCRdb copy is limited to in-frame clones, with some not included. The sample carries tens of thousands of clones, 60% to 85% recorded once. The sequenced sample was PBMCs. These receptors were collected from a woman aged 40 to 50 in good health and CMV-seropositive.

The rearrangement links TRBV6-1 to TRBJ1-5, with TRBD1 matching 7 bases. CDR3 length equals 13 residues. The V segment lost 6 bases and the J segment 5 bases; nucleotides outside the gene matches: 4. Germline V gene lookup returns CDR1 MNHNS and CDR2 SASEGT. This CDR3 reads CASSPQGYQPQHF. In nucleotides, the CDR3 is TGTGCCAGCAGCCCACAGGGGTATCAGCCCCAGCATTTT.

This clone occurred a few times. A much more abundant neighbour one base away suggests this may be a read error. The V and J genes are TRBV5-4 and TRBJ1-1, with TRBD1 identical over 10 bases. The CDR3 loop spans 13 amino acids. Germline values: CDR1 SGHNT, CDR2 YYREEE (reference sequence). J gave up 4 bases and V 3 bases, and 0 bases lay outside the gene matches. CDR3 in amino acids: CASSWDRGTEAFF. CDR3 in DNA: TGTGCCAGCAGCTGGGACAGGGGCACTGAAGCTTTCTTT.

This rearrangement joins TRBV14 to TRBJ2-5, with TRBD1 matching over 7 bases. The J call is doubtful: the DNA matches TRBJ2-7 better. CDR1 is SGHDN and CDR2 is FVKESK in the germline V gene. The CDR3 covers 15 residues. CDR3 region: CASSQGRRGTYEQYF. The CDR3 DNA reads TGTGCCAGCAGCCAAGGTCGCAGGGGGACCTACGAGCAGTACTTC.

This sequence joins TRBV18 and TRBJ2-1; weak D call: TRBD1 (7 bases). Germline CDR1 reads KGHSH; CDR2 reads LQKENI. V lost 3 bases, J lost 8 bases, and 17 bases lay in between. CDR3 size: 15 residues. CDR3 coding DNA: TGTGCCAGCTCACCTCCGGGACAGAGGAGGGATGAGCAGTTCTTC. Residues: CASSPPGQRRDEQFF. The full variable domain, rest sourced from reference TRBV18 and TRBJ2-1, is NAGVMQNPRHLVRRRGQEARLRCSPMKGHSHVYWYRQLPEEGLKFMVYLQKENIIDESGMPKERFSAEFPKEGPSILRIQQVVRGDSAAYFCASSPPGQRRDEQFFGPGTRLTVL.

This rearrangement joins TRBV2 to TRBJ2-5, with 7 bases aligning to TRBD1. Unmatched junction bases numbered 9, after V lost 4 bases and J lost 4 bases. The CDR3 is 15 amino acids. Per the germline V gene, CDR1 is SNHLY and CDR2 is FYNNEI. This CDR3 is CASSGQGTIGETQYF. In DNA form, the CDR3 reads TGTGCCAGCAGTGGACAGGGTACGATTGGAGAGACCCAGTACTTC.

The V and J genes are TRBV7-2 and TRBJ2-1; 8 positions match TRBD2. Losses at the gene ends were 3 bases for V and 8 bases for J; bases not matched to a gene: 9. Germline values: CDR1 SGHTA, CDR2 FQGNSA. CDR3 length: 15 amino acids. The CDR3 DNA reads TGTGCCAGCAGCTTCGGAGCGGGAGATGGAGATGAGCAGTTCTTC. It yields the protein CASSFGAGDGDEQFF.

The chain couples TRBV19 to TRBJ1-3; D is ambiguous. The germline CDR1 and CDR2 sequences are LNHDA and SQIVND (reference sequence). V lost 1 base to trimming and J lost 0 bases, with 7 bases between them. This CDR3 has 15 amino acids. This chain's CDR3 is CASSIVAVSGNTIYF. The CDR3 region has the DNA TGTGCCAGTAGTATAGTGGCCGTCTCTGGAAACACCATATATTTT.

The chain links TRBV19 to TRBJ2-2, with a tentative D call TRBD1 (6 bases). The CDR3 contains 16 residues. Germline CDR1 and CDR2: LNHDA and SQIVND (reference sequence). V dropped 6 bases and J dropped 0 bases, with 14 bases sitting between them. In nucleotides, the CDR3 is TGTGCCAGTAGATTACCGGGACAAGCGAACACCGGGGAGCTGTTTTTT. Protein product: CASRLPGQANTGELFF.

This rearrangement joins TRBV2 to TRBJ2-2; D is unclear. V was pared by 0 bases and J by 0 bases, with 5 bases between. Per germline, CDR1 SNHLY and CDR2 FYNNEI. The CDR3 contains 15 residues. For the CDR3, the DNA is TGTGCCAGCAGTGAAGCGCTATCGAACACCGGGGAGCTGTTTTTT. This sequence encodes CASSEALSNTGELFF.